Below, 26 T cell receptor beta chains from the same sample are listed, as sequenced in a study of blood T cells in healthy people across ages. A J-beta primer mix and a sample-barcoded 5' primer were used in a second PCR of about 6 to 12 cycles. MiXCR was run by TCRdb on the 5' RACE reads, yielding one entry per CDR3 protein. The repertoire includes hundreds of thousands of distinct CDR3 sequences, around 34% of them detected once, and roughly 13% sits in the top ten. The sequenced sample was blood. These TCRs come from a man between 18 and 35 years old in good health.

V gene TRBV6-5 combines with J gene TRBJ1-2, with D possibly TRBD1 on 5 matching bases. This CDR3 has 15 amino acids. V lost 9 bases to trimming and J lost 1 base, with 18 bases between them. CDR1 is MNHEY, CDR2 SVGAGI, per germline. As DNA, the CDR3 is TGTGCCAGTAGACGACCCTCCGGGGGTAACTATGGCTACACCTTC. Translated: CASRRPSGGNYGYTF.

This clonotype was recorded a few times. The CDR3 reads CASSSGGQYNSPLHF. The CDR3 bases are TGTGCCAGCAGCTCAGGGGGACAGTATAATTCACCCCTCCACTTT. The gene calls are TRBV7-8 and TRBJ1-6, with 7 nucleotides matching TRBD1. V gave up 4 bases and J gave up 4 bases; unmatched junction bases: 4. Germline values: CDR1 SGHVS, CDR2 FQNEAQ. The CDR3 contains 15 residues.

The CDR3 DNA reads TGTGCCAGCAGCCCGGACAGTCAAAATCAGCCCCAGCATTTT. Amino acids: CASSPDSQNQPQHF. The rearrangement uses TRBV12-3 or TRBV12-4 and TRBJ1-5; perhaps TRBD1 as D (6 bases). The CDR3 is 14 residues long. V was cut by 6 bases and J by 4 bases, with 13 bases left in between.

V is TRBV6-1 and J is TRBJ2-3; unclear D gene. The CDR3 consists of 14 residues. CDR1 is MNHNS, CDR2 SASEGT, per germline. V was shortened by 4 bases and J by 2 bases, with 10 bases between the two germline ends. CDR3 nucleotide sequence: TGTGCCAGCAGTGTTCCGGAATTCACAGATACGCAGTATTTT. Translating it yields CASSVPEFTDTQYF.

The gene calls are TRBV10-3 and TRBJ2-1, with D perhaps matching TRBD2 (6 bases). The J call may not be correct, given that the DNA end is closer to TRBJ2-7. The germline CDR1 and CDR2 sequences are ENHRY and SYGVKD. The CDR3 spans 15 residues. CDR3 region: CAISASGVKTNEQYF. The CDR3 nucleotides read TGTGCCATCAGTGCGTCGGGGGTTAAGACCAATGAGCAGTACTTC.

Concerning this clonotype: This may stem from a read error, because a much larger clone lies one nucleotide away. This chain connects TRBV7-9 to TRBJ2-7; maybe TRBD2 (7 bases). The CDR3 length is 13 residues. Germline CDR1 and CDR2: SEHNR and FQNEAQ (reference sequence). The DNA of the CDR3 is TGTGCCGGCAGCGGGACATTGTCCTACGAGCAGTACTTC. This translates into CAGSGTLSYEQYF.

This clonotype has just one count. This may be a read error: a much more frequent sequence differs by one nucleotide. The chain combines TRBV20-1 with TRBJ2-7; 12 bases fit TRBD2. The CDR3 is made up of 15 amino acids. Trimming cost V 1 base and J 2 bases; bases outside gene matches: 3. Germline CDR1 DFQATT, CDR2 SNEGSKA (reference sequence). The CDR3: CSARALAGGPYEQYF. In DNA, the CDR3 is TGCAGTGCTAGAGCACTAGCGGGGGGCCCCTACGAGCAGTACTTC.

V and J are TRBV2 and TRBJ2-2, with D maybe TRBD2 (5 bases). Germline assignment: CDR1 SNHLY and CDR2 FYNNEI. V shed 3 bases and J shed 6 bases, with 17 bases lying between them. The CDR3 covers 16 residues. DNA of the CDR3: TGTGCCAGCAGTGAGGATGCGATCCCCGGGGCCGGGGAGCTGTTTTTT. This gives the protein CASSEDAIPGAGELFF.

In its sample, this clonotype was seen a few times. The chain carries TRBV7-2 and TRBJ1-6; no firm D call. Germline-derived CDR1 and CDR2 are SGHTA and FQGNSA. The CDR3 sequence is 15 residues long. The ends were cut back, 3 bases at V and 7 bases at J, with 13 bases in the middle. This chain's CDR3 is CASSLATKANSPLHF. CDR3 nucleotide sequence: TGTGCCAGCAGCTTGGCAACTAAAGCCAATTCACCCCTCCACTTT.

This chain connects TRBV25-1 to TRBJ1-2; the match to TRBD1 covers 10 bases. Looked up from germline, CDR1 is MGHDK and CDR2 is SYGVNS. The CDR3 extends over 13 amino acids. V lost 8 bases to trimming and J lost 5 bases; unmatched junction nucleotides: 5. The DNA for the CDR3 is TGTGCCAGCGGTGGGACAGGGGTGTATGGCTACACCTTC. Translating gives CASGGTGVYGYTF.

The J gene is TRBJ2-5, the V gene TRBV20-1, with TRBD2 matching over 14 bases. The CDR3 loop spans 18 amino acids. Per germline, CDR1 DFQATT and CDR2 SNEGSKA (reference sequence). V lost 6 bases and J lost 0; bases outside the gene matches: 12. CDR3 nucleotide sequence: TGCAGTGCCAAAGGACTAGCGGGGGGACTAACGTACCAAGAGACCCAGTACTTC. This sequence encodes CSAKGLAGGLTYQETQYF.

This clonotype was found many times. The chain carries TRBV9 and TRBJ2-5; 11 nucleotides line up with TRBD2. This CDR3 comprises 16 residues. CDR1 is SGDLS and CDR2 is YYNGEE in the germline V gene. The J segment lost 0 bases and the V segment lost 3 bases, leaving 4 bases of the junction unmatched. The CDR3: CASSARLAGYQETQYF. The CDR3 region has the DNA TGTGCCAGCAGCGCCCGACTAGCGGGGTACCAAGAGACCCAGTACTTC.

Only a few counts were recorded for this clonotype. The CDR3 region has the DNA TGCAGTGCTAGAAGTCGGCTAGCGGGGACATACAATGAGCAGTTCTTC. Its translation: CSARSRLAGTYNEQFF. The chain joins TRBV20-1 to TRBJ2-1; TRBD2 matches 9 bases. In germline, CDR1 is DFQATT, CDR2 SNEGSKA (reference sequence). This CDR3 spans 16 amino acids. Unmatched junction bases numbered 9, after V lost 2 bases and J lost 4 bases.

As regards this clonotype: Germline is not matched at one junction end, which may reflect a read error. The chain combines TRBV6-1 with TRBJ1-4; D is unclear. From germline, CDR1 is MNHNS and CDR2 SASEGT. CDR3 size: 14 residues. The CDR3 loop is CASSEGNPKEKLFF. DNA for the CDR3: TGTGCCAGCAGTGAGGGGAACCCTAAAGAAAAACTGTTTTTT.

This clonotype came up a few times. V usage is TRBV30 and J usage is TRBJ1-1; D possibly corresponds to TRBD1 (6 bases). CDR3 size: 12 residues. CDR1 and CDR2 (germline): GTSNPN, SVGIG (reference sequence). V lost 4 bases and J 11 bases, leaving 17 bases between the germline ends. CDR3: CAWIGRGLRAFF. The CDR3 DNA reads TGTGCCTGGATCGGGCGGGGGCTTCGCGCTTTCTTT.

This CDR3 is CASNQDRDADTQYF. CDR3 nucleotides: TGTGCCAGCAACCAGGACAGGGACGCAGATACGCAGTATTTT. The genes are TRBV12-3 or TRBV12-4 and TRBJ2-3; 8 bases map to TRBD1. Trimming cost V 7 bases and J 4 bases; bases outside gene matches: 7. The CDR3 totals 14 residues.

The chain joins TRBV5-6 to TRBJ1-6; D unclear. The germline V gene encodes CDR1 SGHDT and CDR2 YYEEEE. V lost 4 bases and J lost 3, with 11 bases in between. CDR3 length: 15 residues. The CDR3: CASSPGSGYNSPLHF. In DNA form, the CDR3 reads TGTGCCAGCAGCCCCGGGAGTGGCTATAATTCACCCCTCCACTTT. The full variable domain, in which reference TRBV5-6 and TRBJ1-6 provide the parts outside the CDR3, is DAGVTQSPTHLIKTRGQQVTLRCSPKSGHDTVSWYQQALGQGPQFIFQYYEEEERQRGNFPDRFSGHQFPNYSSELNVNALLLGDSALYLCASSPGSGYNSPLHFGNGTRLTVT.

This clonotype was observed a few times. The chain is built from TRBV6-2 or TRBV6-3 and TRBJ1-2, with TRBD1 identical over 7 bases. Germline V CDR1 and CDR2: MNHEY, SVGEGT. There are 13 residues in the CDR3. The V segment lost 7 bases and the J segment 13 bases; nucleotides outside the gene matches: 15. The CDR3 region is CASTRQGPYGLTF. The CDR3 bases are TGTGCCAGCACCCGACAGGGACCCTATGGCCTCACCTTC.

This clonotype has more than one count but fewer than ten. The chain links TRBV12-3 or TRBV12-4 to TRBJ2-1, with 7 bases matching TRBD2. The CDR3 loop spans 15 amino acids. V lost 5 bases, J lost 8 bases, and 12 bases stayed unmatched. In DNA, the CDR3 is TGTGCCAGCAGTCCCCCTTATGGGGGGGGGGATGAGCAGTTCTTC. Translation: CASSPPYGGGDEQFF.

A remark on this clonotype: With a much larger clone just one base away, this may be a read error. The CDR3 bases are TGTGCCAGCAGCTTAGGGGCTAGCAGGACCACAGATACGCAGTATTTT. Translation gives CASSLGASRTTDTQYF. The V call is TRBV7-3, the J call TRBJ2-3, with D perhaps given as TRBD1 or TRBD2 (5 bases each). The CDR3 has 16 amino acids. The V and J ends lost 2 bases and 2 bases respectively, with 14 bases between them. Germline values: CDR1 SGHTA, CDR2 FQGTGA.

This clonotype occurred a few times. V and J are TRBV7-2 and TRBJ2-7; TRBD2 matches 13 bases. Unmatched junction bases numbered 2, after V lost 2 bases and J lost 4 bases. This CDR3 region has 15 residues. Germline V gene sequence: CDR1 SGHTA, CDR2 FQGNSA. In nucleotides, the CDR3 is TGTGCCAGCAGCTTAACTAGCGGGGGGGCTTACGAGCAGTACTTC. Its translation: CASSLTSGGAYEQYF.

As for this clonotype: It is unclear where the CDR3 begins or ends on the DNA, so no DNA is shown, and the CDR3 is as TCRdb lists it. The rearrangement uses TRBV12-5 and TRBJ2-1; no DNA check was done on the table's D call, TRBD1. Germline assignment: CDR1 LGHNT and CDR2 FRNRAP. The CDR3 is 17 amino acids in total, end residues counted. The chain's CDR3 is CASGLEVGGGSYNERFF.

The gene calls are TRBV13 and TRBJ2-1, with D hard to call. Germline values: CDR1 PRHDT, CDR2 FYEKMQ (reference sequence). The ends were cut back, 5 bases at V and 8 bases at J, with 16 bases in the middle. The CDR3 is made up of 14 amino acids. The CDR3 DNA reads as TGTGCCAGCAGCGTAAATCCGGCGCGCGATGAGCAGTTCTTC. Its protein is CASSVNPARDEQFF.

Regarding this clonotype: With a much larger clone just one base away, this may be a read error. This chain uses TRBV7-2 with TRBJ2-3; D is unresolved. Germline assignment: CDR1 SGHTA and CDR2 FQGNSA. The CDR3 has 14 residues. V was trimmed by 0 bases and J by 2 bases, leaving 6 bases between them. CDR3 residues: CASSLAVDTDTQYF. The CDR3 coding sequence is TGTGCCAGCAGCTTAGCGGTGGACACAGATACGCAGTATTTT.

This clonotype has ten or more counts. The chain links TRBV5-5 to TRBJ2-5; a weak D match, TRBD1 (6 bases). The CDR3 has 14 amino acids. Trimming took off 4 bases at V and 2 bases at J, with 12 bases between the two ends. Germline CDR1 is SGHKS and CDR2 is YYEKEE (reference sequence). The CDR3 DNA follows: TGTGCCAGCAGCGCCAACAGGGCTCAAGAGACCCAGTACTTC. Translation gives CASSANRAQETQYF.

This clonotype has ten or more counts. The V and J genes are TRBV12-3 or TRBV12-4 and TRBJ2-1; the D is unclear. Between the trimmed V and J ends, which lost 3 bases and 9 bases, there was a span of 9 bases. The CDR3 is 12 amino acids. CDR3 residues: CASSFRVGEQFF. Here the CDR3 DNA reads TGTGCCAGCAGTTTTCGGGTCGGTGAGCAGTTCTTC.